This TCR beta chain was observed in a study of blood T cell dynamics during melanoma immunotherapy. Clones were read by immunoSEQ multiplex PCR, and TCRdb kept only the in-frame ones, dropping some. Here the sample spans 9,900 or so clones, 80% being singletons. As to time point: week 3, after first cycle of checkpoint inhibitor. The V gene end was trimmed by 4 bases and the J gene end by 7 bases; junction bases not matched to a gene: 3. CDR1 SGHVS and CDR2 FNYEAQ come from the germline V gene. CDR3 length equals 15 residues. V usage is TRBV7-6 and J usage is TRBJ2-2, with 13 bases identical to TRBD2. Specimen: blood, collected from a patient treated with checkpoint blockade. The origin of this receptor is a human donor with melanoma. The CDR3 reads CASSYGTSGVGELFF. The CDR3 DNA follows: TGTGCCAGCAGCTACGGGACTAGCGGGGTCGGGGAGCTGTTTTTT.